This entry lists 11 T cell receptor beta chains sequenced from one sample in a study of cytomegalovirus exposure and HLA in healthy donors. This PCR relied on a set of 60 Vbeta primers and 13 Jbeta primers. Profiled with immunoSEQ multiplex PCR; TCRdb holds only in-frame clones, not every one. This sample yields around 170,000 clones, of which over 70% are seen a single time; approximately 1.5% belongs to the top ten. Sequenced input: PBMCs. These receptors all come from a woman aged 18-35 years in good health and CMV-seronegative.

This chain uses TRBV6-1 with TRBJ2-7, with a tentative D call TRBD2 (6 bases). The germline CDR1 and CDR2 sequences are MNHNS and SASEGT. The CDR3 is 15 residues long. V was shortened by 4 bases and J by 3 bases, with 16 bases between the two germline ends. CDR3 in amino acids: CASSASGLKSYEQYF. The CDR3 DNA reads TGTGCCAGCAGTGCTTCGGGACTGAAGAGCTACGAGCAGTACTTC.

The V call is TRBV6-1, the J call TRBJ2-5, with 8 nucleotides matching TRBD1. CDR1 is MNHNS and CDR2 is SASEGT in the germline V gene. The CDR3 length is 14 residues. V lost 4 bases and J lost 3; bases outside the gene matches: 4. The CDR3 bases are TGTGCCAGCAGTGTTACAGGGGGAAAAGAGACCCAGTACTTC. Translated: CASSVTGGKETQYF.

The chain is built from TRBV30 and TRBJ2-2, with D tentatively TRBD1 (5 bases). CDR3 size: 14 residues. Germline-derived CDR1 and CDR2 are GTSNPN and SVGIG (reference sequence). With 2 bases removed from V and 3 bases from J, the gap between germline ends came to 10 bases. CDR3 in amino acids: CAWSRAGYTGELFF. DNA for the CDR3: TGTGCCTGGAGTAGGGCAGGGTACACCGGGGAGCTGTTTTTT.

The V gene is TRBV28, the J gene TRBJ1-2; D is ambiguous. V lost 4 bases and J lost 4, with 10 bases in between. Germline V CDR1 and CDR2: MDHEN, SYDVKM. This CDR3 is 13 amino acids long. CDR3 DNA sequence: TGTGCCAGCAGTTCCCTCTGGCTCTATGGCTACACCTTC. It encodes CASSSLWLYGYTF.

The gene calls are TRBV4-1 and TRBJ1-3; D remains ambiguous. The CDR3 has 15 amino acids. V lost 3 bases and J lost 0, with 9 bases in between. The germline V gene encodes CDR1 MGHRA and CDR2 YSYEKL. The CDR3, as DNA: TGCGCCAGCAGCCAGAGTGTCTACTCTGGAAACACCATATATTTT. Translation: CASSQSVYSGNTIYF.

The chain uses TRBV18 and TRBJ2-1; TRBD2 is a possible D gene (5 bases). Looked up from germline, CDR1 is KGHSH and CDR2 is LQKENI. Trimming left V 3 bases short and J 5 bases short, with 11 bases between. There are 14 residues in the CDR3. CDR3 protein: CASSPLLVNNEQFF. The CDR3 nucleotides read TGTGCCAGCTCACCGTTACTAGTAAACAATGAGCAGTTCTTC.

The chain recombines TRBV27 with TRBJ2-7; D ambiguous. V was cut by 6 bases and J by 4 bases, with 10 bases left in between. The CDR3 has 12 residues. Germline V lookup: CDR1 MNHEY, CDR2 SMNVEV (reference sequence). The CDR3 spells CASRMGMYEQYF. CDR3 DNA sequence: TGTGCCAGCAGAATGGGCATGTACGAGCAGTACTTC.

The chain joins TRBV6-5 to TRBJ2-3, with 11 bases fitting TRBD2. The germline gives CDR1 MNHEY, CDR2 SVGAGI. The V segment lost 7 bases and the J segment 7 bases; nucleotides outside the gene matches: 4. This CDR3 comprises 13 residues. The CDR3 spells CASTSGGSHTQYF. CDR3 bases: TGTGCCAGCACTAGCGGGGGGTCACATACGCAGTATTTT.

The chain employs TRBV2 and TRBJ2-5, with a possible D match to TRBD1 (6 bases). Per the germline V gene, CDR1 is SNHLY and CDR2 is FYNNEI. The CDR3 is made up of 14 amino acids. The V and J ends lost 7 bases and 2 bases respectively, with 14 bases between them. The CDR3 bases are TGTGCCAGCAACAGGGCTGGGGGACAAGAGACCCAGTACTTC. The encoded protein is CASNRAGGQETQYF.

This clone was counted once. This chain uses TRBV10-3 with TRBJ1-5; weak D call: TRBD1 (6 bases). The CDR3 has 13 amino acids. CDR1 is ENHRY and CDR2 is SYGVKD in the germline V gene. Trimming pared 3 bases from V and 6 bases from J, leaving 9 bases between. The CDR3 spells CAISEPGVQPQHF. CDR3 DNA sequence: TGTGCCATCAGTGAACCAGGGGTTCAGCCCCAGCATTTT.

The chain is built from TRBV4-1 and TRBJ2-3, with D unresolved. Looked up from germline, CDR1 is MGHRA and CDR2 is YSYEKL. There are 16 residues in the CDR3. V was pared by 4 bases and J by 0 bases, with 14 bases between. The DNA for the CDR3 is TGCGCCAGCAGCCGAAGAGGTAGTCTTAGCACAGATACGCAGTATTTT. Protein: CASSRRGSLSTDTQYF.